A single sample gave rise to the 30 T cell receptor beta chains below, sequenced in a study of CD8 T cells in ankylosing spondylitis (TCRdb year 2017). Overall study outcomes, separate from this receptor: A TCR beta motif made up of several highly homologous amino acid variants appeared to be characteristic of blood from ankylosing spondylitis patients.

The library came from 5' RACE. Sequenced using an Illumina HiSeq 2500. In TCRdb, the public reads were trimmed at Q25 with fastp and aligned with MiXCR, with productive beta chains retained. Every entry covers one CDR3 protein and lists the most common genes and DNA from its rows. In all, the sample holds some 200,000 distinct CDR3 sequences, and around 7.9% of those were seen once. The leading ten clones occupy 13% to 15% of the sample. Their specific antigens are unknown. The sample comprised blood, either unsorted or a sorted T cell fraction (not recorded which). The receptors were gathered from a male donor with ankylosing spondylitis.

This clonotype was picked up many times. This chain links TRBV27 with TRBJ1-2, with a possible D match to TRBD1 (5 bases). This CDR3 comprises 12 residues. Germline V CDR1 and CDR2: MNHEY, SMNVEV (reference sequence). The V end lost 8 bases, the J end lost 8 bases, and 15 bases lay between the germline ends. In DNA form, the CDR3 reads TGTGCCAGCGCATTCGGGGGAGGCGGCTACACCTTC. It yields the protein CASAFGGGGYTF.

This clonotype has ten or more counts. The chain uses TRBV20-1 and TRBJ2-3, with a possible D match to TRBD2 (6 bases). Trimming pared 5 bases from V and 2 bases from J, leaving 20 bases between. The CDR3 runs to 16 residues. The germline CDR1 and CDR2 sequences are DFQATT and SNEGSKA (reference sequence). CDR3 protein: CSAEELAGASTDTQYF. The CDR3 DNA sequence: TGCAGTGCTGAAGAACTAGCAGGCGCGTCCACAGATACGCAGTATTTT.

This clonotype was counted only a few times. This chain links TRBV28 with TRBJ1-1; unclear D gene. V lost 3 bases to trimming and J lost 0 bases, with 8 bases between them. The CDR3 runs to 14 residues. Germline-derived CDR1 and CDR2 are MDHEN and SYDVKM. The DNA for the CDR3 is TGTGCCAGCAGTTTGGCCAGAATGAACACTGAAGCTTTCTTT. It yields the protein CASSLARMNTEAFF.

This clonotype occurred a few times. DNA of the CDR3: TGTGCCAGCAGTTTCGGGGGGGCCTTGCAAGAGACCCAGTACTTC. Residues: CASSFGGALQETQYF. The V and J genes are TRBV27 and TRBJ2-5; 8 bases match TRBD2. CDR3 size: 15 residues. From germline, CDR1 is MNHEY and CDR2 SMNVEV (reference sequence). With V trimmed by 3 bases and J by 2 bases, 5 bases remained unmatched.

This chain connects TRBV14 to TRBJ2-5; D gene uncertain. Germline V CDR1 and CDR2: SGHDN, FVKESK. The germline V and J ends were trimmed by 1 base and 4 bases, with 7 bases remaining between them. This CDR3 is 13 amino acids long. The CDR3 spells CASSQVWGETQYF. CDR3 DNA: TGTGCCAGCAGCCAAGTGTGGGGAGAGACCCAGTACTTC.

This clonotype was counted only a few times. The CDR3 spells CASSFPRQVADTQYF. Written as DNA, the CDR3 is TGTGCCAGCAGTTTCCCCCGCCAGGTCGCAGATACGCAGTATTTT. V is TRBV12-3 or TRBV12-4 and J is TRBJ2-3, with unresolved D. V was shortened by 3 bases and J by 4 bases, with 14 bases between the two germline ends. This CDR3 region has 15 residues.

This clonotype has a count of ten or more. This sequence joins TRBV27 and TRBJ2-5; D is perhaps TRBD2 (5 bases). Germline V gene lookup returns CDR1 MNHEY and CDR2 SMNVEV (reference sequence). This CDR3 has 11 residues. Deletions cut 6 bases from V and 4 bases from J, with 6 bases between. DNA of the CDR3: TGTGCCAGCAGAGGAGGAGAGACCCAGTACTTC. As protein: CASRGGETQYF.

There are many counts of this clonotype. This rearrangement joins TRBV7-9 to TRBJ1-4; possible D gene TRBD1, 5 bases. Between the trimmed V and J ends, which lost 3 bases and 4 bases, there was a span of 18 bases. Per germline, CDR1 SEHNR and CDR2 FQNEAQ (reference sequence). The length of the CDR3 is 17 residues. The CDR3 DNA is TGTGCCAGCAGCTTCACCGTAGTATGGGGCGATAATGAAAAACTGTTTTTT. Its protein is CASSFTVVWGDNEKLFF.

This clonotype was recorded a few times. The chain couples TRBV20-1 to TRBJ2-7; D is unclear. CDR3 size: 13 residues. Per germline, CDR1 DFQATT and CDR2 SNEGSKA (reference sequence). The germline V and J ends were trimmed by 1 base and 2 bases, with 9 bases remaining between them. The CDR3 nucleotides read TGCAGTGCTAGAGCTGGTAGTACCTACGAGCAGTACTTC. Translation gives CSARAGSTYEQYF.

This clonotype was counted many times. The CDR3 DNA reads as TGTGCCAGCAGTTTCGCTAGCGGGAGGATCTACGAGCAGTACTTC. Its translation: CASSFASGRIYEQYF. The chain has TRBV6-2 or TRBV6-3 and TRBJ2-7, with TRBD2 matching over 11 bases. Germline values: CDR1 MNHEY, CDR2 SVGEGT. The CDR3 runs to 15 residues. The V segment lost 4 bases and the J segment 3 bases; nucleotides outside the gene matches: 5.

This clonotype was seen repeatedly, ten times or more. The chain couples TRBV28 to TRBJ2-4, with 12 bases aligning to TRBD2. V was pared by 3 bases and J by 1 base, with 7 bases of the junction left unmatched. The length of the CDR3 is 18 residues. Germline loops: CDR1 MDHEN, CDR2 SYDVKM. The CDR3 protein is CASSFPSGGALAKNIQYF. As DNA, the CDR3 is TGTGCCAGCAGTTTTCCTAGCGGGGGGGCCTTGGCCAAAAACATTCAGTACTTC. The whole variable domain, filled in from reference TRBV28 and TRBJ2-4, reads DVKVTQSSRYLVKRTGEKVFLECVQDMDHENMFWYRQDPGLGLRLIYFSYDVKMKEKGDIPEGYSVSREKKERFSLILESASTNQTSMYLCASSFPSGGALAKNIQYFGAGTRLSVL.

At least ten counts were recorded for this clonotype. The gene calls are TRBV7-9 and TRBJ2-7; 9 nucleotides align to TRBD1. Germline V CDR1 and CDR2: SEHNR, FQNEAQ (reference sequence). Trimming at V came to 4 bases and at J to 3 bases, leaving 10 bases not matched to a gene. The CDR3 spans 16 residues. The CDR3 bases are TGTGCCAGCAGCTCACGGACAGGGGAGGTTTACTACGAGCAGTACTTC. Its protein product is CASSSRTGEVYYEQYF.

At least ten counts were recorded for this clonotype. The CDR3 spells CASSPYGGRREQYF. The CDR3 bases are TGTGCCAGCAGCCCTTATGGGGGCCGGCGGGAGCAGTACTTC. The chain couples TRBV27 to TRBJ2-7, with D possibly matching TRBD1 (6 bases). The CDR3 contains 14 residues. The germline V gene encodes CDR1 MNHEY and CDR2 SMNVEV (reference sequence). With 6 bases removed from V and 7 bases from J, the gap between germline ends came to 19 bases.

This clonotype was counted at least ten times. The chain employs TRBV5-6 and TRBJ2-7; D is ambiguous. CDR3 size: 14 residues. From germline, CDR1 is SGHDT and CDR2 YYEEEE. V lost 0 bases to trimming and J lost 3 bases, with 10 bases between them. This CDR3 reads CASSLDVRHYEQYF. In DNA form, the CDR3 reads TGTGCCAGCAGCTTGGATGTGCGGCACTACGAGCAGTACTTC.

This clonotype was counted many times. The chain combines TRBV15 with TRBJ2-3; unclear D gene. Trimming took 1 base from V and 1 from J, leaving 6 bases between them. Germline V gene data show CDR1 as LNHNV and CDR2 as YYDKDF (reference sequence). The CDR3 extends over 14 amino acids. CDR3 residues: CATSRGPRTDTQYF. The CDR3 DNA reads TGTGCCACCAGCAGAGGTCCGCGCACAGATACGCAGTATTTT.

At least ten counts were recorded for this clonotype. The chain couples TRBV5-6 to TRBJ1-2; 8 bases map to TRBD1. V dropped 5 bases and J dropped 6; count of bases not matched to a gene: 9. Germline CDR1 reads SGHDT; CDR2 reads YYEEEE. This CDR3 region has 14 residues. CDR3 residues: CASSSIQGADGYTF. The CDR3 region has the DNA TGTGCCAGCAGTTCCATTCAGGGGGCTGATGGCTACACCTTC. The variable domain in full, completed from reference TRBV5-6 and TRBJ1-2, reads DAGVTQSPTHLIKTRGQQVTLRCSPKSGHDTVSWYQQALGQGPQFIFQYYEEEERQRGNFPDRFSGHQFPNYSSELNVNALLLGDSALYLCASSSIQGADGYTFGSGTRLTVV.

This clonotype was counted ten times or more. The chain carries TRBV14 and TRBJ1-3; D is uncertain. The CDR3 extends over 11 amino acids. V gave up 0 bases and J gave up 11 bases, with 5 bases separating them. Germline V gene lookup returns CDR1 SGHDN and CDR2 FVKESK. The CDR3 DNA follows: TGTGCCAGCAGCCAAGATTTCGCCATATATTTT. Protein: CASSQDFAIYF.

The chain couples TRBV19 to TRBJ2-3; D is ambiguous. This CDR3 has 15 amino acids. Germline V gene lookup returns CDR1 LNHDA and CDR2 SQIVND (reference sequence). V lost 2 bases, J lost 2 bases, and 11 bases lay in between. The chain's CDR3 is CASSIWLGSTDTQYF. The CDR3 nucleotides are TGTGCCAGTAGTATATGGCTGGGGTCCACAGATACGCAGTATTTT. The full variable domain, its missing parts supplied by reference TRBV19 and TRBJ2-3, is DGGITQSPKYLFRKEGQNVTLSCEQNLNHDAMYWYRQDPGQGLRLIYYSQIVNDFQKGDIAEGYSVSREKKESFPLTVTSAQKNPTAFYLCASSIWLGSTDTQYFGPGTRLTVL.

The CDR3 coding sequence is TGCAGCGTTCTGACGGCGGGTGCCTGCGAGCAGTACTTC. Protein: CSVLTAGACEQYF. The genes are TRBV29-1 and TRBJ2-7; possible D gene TRBD2, 5 bases. The CDR3 runs 13 residues. CDR1 SQVTM and CDR2 ANQGSEA come from the germline V gene. The V end lost 5 bases, the J end lost 6 bases, and 17 bases lay between the germline ends.

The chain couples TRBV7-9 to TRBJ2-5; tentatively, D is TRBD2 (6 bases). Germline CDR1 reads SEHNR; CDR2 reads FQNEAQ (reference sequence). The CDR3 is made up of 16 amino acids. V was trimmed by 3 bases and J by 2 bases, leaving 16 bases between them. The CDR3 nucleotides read TGTGCCAGCAGCTTTGGGCTAGCGACTAATCAAGAGACCCAGTACTTC. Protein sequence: CASSFGLATNQETQYF.

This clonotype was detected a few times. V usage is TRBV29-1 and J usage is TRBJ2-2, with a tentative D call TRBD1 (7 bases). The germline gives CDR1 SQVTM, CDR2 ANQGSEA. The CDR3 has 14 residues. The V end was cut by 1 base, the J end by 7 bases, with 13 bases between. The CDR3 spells CSVEGLGGFGELFF. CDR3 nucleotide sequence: TGCAGCGTTGAAGGACTAGGGGGCTTCGGGGAGCTGTTTTTT.

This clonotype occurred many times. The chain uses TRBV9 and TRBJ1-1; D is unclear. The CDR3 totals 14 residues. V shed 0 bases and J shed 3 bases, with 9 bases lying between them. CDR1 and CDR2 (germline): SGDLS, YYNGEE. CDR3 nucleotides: TGTGCCAGCAGCGTAGGCGGAGGGCACACTGAAGCTTTCTTT. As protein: CASSVGGGHTEAFF.

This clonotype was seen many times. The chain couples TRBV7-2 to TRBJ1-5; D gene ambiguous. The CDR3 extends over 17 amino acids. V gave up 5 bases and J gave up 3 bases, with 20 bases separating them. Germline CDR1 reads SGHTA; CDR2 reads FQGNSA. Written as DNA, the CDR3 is TGTGCCAGCAGCCCAACTCCCACACGTTTTATCAATCAGCCCCAGCATTTT. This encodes CASSPTPTRFINQPQHF.

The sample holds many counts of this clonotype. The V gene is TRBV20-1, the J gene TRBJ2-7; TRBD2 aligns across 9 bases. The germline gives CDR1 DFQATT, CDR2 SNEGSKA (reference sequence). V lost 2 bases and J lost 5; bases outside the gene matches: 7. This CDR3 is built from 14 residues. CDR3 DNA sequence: TGCAGTGCTAGATTTGGACTAGCGCCCGACGAGCAGTACTTC. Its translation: CSARFGLAPDEQYF.

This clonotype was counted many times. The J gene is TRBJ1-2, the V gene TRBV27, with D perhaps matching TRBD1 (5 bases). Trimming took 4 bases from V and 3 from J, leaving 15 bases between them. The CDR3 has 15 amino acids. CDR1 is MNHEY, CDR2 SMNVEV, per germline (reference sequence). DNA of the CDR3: TGTGCCAGCAGTTCCGTGGCCAGGGATGACTATGGCTACACCTTC. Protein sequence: CASSSVARDDYGYTF.

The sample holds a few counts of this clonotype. Written as DNA, the CDR3 is TGTGCCAGCAGCTTTAATGCCAGGATTCTTGGCGGGGAGCTGTTTTTT. This codes for CASSFNARILGGELFF. J is TRBJ2-2 and V is TRBV7-6; D gene unclear. CDR1 and CDR2 from the germline V gene are SGHVS and FNYEAQ. Deletions cut 3 bases from V and 7 bases from J, with 18 bases between. The CDR3 runs 16 residues.

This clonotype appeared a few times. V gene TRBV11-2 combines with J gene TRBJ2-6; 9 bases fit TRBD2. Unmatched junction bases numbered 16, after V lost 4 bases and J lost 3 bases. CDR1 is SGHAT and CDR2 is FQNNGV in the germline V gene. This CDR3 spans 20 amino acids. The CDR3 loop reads CASSSLGRGGRALGANVLTF. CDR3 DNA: TGTGCCAGCAGCTCCCTTGGAAGGGGCGGGAGGGCCCTTGGGGCCAACGTCCTGACTTTC.

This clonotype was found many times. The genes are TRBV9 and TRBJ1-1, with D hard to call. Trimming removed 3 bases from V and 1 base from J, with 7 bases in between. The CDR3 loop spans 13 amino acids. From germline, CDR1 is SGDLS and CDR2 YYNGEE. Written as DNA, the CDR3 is TGTGCCAGCAGCGGCTCAGAGAACACTGAAGCTTTCTTT. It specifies CASSGSENTEAFF.

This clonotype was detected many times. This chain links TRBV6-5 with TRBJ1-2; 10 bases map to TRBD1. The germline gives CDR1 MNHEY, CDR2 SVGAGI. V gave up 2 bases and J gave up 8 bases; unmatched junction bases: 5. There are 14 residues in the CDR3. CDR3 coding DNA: TGTGCCAGCAGTTACGGGGACAGGGGTTTGGGCTACACCTTC. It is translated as CASSYGDRGLGYTF.

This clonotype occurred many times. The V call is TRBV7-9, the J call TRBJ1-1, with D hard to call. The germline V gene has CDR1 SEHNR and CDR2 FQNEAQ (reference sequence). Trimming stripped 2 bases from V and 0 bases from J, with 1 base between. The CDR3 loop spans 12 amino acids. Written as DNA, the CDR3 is TGTGCCAGCAGCTTATTGAACACTGAAGCTTTCTTT. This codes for CASSLLNTEAFF.